This T cell receptor beta chain was retrieved from a study of blood T cell repertoires in COVID-19. Study details: The analysed material was cDNA or gDNA that came from T cells, B-cell-depleted T cells, or PBMCs.

Participants were aged about 18 to 90 years, lived in some 23 US areas, and enrolled virtually. Allocation to cohorts depended on clinical history reported by the participants. Germline-derived CDR1 and CDR2 are LNHDA and SQIVND (reference sequence). The ends lost 5 bases at V and 9 bases at J; junction bases unmatched: 7. The CDR3 runs to 14 residues. The repertoire was sequenced with immunoSEQ multiplex PCR; TCRdb's copy has only in-frame clones and lacks some. The sample has 350,000 to 400,000 clones, approximately 89% seen once. The specimen sequenced was PBMCs or T cells enriched from blood (not recorded which). This sequence joins TRBV19 and TRBJ1-6, with TRBD1 identical over 7 bases. The receptor's source is a woman between 40 and 55 years old who had been exposed to COVID-19. CDR3 sequence (DNA): TGTGCCAGTAGTCCTCGACAGGGTACTTCACCCCTCCACTTT. Encoded protein: CASSPRQGTSPLHF.